The TCR beta chain described here comes from a study of T cell repertoires in cytomegalovirus infection. Study-wide context: Indications of both CMV infection and matching HLA type were provided by public TCR beta signatures.

Worth noting for this clonotype: The antigen is unknown.

V was shortened by 5 bases and J by 2 bases, with 2 bases between the two germline ends. Germline CDR1 is ENHRY and CDR2 is SYGVKD. The CDR3 runs 11 residues. TCRdb reprocessed the reads via MiXCR and lists one record per CDR3 protein. The table shows 350,000 to 500,000 distinct CDR3 sequences, with approximately 31% occurring only once. Overall study findings and caveats: Adding up the frequency of public TCR beta families identified people who carried CMV plus the relevant HLA. CMV-specific HLA-C-restricted TCR beta clonotypes dominated the ex vivo response.

The clonotype originates from a human donor in good health (CMV status not recorded). Some clones in this sample may be carry-over from other donors' samples. The sample comprised PBMCs. The chain joins TRBV10-3 to TRBJ2-3; no reliable D call. The CDR3 spells CAISSTDTQYF. CDR3 bases: TGTGCCATCAGTTCCACAGATACGCAGTATTTT.